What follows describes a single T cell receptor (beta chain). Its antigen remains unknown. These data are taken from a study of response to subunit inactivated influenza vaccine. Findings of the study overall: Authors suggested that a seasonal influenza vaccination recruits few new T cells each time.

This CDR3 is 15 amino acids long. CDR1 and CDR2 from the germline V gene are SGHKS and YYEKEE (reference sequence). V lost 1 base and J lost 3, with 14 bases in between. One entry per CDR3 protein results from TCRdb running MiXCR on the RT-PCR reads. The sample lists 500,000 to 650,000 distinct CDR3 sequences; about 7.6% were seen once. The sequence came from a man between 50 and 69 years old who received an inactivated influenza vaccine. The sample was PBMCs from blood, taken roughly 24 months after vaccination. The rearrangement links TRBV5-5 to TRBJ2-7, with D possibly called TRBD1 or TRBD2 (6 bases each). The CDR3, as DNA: TGTGCCAGCAGCTTGTCGGCAGGGGACTTCTACGAGCAGTACTTC. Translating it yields CASSLSAGDFYEQYF.